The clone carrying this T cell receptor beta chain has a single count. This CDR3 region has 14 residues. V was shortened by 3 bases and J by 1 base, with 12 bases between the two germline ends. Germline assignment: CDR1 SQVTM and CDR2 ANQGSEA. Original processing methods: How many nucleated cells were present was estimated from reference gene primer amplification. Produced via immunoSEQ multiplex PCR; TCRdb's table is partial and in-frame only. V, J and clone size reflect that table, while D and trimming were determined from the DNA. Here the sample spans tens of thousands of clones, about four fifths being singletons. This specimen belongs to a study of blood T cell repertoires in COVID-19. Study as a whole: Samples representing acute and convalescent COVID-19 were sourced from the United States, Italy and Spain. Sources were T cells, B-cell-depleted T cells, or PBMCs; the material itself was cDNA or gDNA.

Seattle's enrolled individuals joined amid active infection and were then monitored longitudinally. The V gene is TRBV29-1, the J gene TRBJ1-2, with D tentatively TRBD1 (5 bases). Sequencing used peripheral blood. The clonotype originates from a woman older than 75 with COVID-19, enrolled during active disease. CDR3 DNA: TGCAGCGTTGACTCGGGACTAATTAACTATGGCTACACCTTC. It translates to CSVDSGLINYGYTF.